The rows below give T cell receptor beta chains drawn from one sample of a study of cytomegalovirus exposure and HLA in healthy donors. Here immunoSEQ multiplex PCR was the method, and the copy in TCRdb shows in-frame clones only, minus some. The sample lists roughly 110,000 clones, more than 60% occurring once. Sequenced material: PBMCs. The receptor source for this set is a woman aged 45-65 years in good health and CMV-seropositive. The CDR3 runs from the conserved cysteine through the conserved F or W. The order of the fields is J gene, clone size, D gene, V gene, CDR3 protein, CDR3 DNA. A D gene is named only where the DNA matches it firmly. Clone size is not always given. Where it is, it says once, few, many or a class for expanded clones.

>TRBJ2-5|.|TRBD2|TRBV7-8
CASSPPWGGEETQYF
TGTGCCAGCAGCCCCCCTTGGGGGGGAGAAGAGACCCAGTACTTC
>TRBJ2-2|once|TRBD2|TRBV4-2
CASSQRGGPTGELFF
TGTGCCAGCAGCCAGCGGGGGGGCCCCACCGGGGAGCTGTTTTTT
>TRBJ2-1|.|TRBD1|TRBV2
CASSDIRQGLGDEQFF
TGTGCCAGCAGTGATATTCGACAGGGATTGGGGGATGAGCAGTTCTTC
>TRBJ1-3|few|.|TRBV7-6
CASSSLGDSSGNTIYF
TGTGCCAGCAGCTCCTTAGGGGATTCCTCTGGAAACACCATATATTTT
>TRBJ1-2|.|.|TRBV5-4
CASSLEAGRANWYGYTF
TGTGCCAGCAGCTTGGAGGCAGGGAGGGCTAACTGGTATGGCTACACCTTC
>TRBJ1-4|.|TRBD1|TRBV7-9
CASTSSGQGFLTNEKLFF
TGTGCCAGCACCTCTTCAGGACAGGGGTTTTTAACTAATGAAAAACTGTTTTTT
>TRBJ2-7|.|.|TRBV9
CASSVGESTFYEQYF
TGTGCCAGCAGCGTCGGGGAGAGTACCTTTTACGAGCAGTACTTC
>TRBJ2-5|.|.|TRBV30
CAWSKRERETQYF
TGTGCCTGGAGTAAAAGAGAGCGAGAGACCCAGTACTTC
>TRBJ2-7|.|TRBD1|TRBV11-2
CASSKRGQGVLLGQYF
TGTGCCAGCAGCAAGAGGGGACAGGGGGTTCTTTTGGGGCAGTACTTC
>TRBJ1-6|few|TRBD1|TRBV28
CASRISGGNSPLHF
TGTGCCAGCAGAATCTCAGGGGGCAATTCACCCCTCCACTTT
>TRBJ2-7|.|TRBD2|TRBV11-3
CASSFAWGGTYEQYF
TGTGCCAGCAGCTTCGCCTGGGGGGGGACCTACGAGCAGTACTTC
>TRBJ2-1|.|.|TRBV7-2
CASSLGFTGMYEQFF
TGTGCCAGCAGCTTAGGTTTCACGGGTATGTATGAGCAGTTCTTC
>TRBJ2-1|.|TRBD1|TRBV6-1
CASSHRDRVQDEQFF
TGTGCCAGCAGCCACAGGGACAGGGTGCAGGATGAGCAGTTCTTC
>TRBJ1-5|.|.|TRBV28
CASSLLQQGSRPQHF
TGTGCCAGCAGTTTATTACAACAGGGCTCCCGGCCCCAGCATTTT
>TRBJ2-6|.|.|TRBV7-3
CASSPSSSGANVLTF
TGTGCCAGCAGCCCCTCTAGCTCTGGGGCCAACGTCCTGACTTTC
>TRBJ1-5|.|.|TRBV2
CAGSGTLTNQPQHF
TGTGCCGGCTCCGGGACACTCACTAATCAGCCCCAGCATTTT
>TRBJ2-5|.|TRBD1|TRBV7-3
CASSLGQGETQYF
TGTGCCAGCAGCCTGGGACAGGGGGAGACCCAGTACTTC
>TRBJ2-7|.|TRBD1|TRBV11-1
CASSLEMGQGGFEQYF
TGTGCCAGCAGCTTAGAGATGGGACAGGGCGGATTCGAGCAGTACTTC
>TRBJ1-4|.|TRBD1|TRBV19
CASFRTGTANEKLFF
TGTGCCAGTTTCCGGACAGGGACGGCTAATGAAAAACTGTTTTTT
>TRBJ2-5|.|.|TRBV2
CASSETGEPQETQYF
TGTGCCAGCAGTGAAACGGGGGAGCCGCAAGAGACCCAGTACTTC
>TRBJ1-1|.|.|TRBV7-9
CASSSPNRQNVMNTEAFF
TGTGCCAGCAGCTCCCCCAACCGACAGAACGTAATGAACACTGAAGCTTTCTTT
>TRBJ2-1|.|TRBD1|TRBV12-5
CASGGGTGTEQFF
TGTGCTAGTGGGGGGGGGACAGGGACTGAGCAGTTCTTC
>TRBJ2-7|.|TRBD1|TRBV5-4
CASSPQGTVHEQYF
TGTGCCAGCAGCCCACAGGGGACGGTCCACGAGCAGTACTTC
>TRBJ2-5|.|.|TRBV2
CASSDNRRETQYF
TGTGCCAGCAGTGACAACAGGCGGGAGACCCAGTACTTC
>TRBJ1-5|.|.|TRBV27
CASSSGPNQPQHF
TGTGCCAGCAGTTCTGGGCCCAATCAGCCCCAGCATTTT
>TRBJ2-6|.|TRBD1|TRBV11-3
CASSPGQGDSGANVLTF
TGTGCCAGCAGCCCAGGACAGGGAGATTCGGGGGCCAACGTCCTGACTTTC
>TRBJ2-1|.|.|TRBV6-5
CASSYNFSPEQGQFF
TGTGCCAGCAGTTACAATTTCAGCCCCGAACAGGGGCAGTTCTTC
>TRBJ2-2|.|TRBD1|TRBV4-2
CASSRSGTGGAGGELFF
TGTGCCAGCAGCCGATCAGGGACAGGGGGCGCGGGCGGGGAGCTGTTTTTT
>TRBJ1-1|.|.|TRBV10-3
CAISGEGSNTEAFF
TGTGCCATCAGTGGTGAGGGCTCGAACACTGAAGCTTTCTTT
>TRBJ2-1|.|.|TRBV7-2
CASSLVPGYNEQFF
TGTGCCAGCAGCTTAGTTCCGGGGTACAATGAGCAGTTCTTC
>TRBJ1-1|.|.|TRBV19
CASFPFFGLNTEAFF
TGTGCCAGTTTCCCGTTTTTCGGGTTGAACACTGAAGCTTTCTTT
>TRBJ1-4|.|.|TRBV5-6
CASSSKGGGPEKLFF
TGTGCCAGCAGCTCCAAGGGGGGGGGACCTGAAAAACTGTTTTTT
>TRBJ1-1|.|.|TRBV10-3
CAISGAGMNTEAFF
TGTGCCATCAGTGGGGCAGGCATGAACACTGAAGCTTTCTTT
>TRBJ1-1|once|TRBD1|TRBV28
CASSLQQGKAFF
TGTGCCAGCAGTCTCCAACAGGGGAAAGCTTTCTTT
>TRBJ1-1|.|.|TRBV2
CASSNGIMNTEAFF
TGTGCCAGCAGCAACGGGATAATGAACACTGAAGCTTTCTTT
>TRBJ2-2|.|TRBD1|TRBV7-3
CASSFRTGETGELFF
TGTGCCAGCAGCTTTAGGACAGGGGAAACCGGGGAGCTGTTTTTT
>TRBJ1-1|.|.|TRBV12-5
CASGLGGGGTEAFF
TGTGCTAGTGGTTTGGGGGGAGGGGGCACTGAAGCTTTCTTT
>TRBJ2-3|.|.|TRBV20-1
CSAKGGVSAYF
TGCAGTGCTAAAGGAGGTGTATCTGCGTATTTT
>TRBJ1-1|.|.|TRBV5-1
CASSFRGNGPYEAFF
TGCGCCAGCAGCTTCCGGGGAAACGGACCTTATGAAGCTTTCTTT
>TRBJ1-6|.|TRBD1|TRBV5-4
CASSSWDRISPLHF
TGTGCCAGCAGCTCCTGGGACAGGATCTCACCCCTCCACTTT
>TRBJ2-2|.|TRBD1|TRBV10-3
CAISDYRGRGAGELFF
TGTGCCATCAGTGACTACAGGGGGCGCGGGGCCGGGGAGCTGTTTTTT
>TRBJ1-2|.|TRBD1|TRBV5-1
CASSSDPTGVKTF
TGCGCCAGCAGCTCGGACCCGACAGGGGTTAAGACCTTC
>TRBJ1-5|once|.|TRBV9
CASSVGFGDQPQHF
TGTGCCAGCAGCGTAGGGTTTGGAGATCAGCCCCAGCATTTT
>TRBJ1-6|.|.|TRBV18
CASSPLQENSPLHF
TGTGCCAGCTCACCGCTACAGGAGAATTCACCCCTCCACTTT
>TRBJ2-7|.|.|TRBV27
CASSHLTGIAYEQYF
TGTGCCAGCAGTCACTTGACAGGCATTGCGTACGAGCAGTACTTC
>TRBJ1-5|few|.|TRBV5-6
CASSLGQRSQHF
TGTGCCAGCAGCTTGGGGCAGCGGTCCCAGCATTTT
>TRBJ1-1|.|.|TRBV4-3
CASSLQGPGTEAFF
TGCGCCAGCAGCCTACAGGGCCCCGGCACTGAAGCTTTCTTT
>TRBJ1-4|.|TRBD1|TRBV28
CASRPGQGLNEKLFF
TGTGCCAGCAGACCTGGACAGGGGTTGAATGAAAAACTGTTTTTT
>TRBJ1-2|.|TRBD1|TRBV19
CASSALDRDRNGYTF
TGTGCCAGTAGTGCCCTCGACCGGGACAGGAATGGCTACACCTTC
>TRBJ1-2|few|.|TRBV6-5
CASSWNAGAANYGYTF
TGTGCCAGCAGTTGGAATGCGGGGGCGGCGAACTATGGCTACACCTTC
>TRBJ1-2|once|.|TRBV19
CASSSVGSTFYGYTF
TGTGCCAGTAGTTCGGTGGGCTCAACGTTCTATGGCTACACCTTC
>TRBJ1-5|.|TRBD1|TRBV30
CAWATGAEPQHF
TGTGCCTGGGCAACAGGGGCGGAGCCCCAGCATTTT
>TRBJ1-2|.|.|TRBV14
CASSQFSDSVFNYGYTF
TGTGCCAGCAGCCAATTTTCAGACAGTGTCTTCAACTATGGCTACACCTTC
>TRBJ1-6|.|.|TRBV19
CASSRGNAVSPLHF
TGTGCCAGTAGTAGAGGGAATGCGGTATCACCCCTCCACTTT
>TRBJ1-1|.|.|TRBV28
CATRGRTEAFF
TGTGCCACCCGGGGGAGAACTGAAGCTTTCTTT
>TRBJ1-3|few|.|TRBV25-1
CASSDTGLEDSGNTIYF
TGTGCCAGCAGTGACACAGGGCTGGAGGACTCTGGAAACACCATATATTTT